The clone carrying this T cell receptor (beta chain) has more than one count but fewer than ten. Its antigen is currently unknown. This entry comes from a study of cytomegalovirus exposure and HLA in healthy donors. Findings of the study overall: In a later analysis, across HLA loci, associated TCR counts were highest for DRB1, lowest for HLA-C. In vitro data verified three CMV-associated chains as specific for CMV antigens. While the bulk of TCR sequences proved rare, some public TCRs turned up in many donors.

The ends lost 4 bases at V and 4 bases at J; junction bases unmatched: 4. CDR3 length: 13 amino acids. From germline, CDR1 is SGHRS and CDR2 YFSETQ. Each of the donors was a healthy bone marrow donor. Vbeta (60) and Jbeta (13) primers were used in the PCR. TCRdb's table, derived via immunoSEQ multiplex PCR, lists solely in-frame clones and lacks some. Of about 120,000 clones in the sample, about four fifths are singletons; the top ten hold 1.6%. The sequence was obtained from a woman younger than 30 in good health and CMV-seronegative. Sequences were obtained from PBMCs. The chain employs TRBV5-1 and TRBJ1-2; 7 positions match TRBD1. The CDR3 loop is CASSQGQIYGYTF. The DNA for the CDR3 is TGCGCCAGCAGCCAGGGACAGATCTATGGCTACACCTTC.